A selection of T cell receptor beta chains follows, all from one sample in a study of blood T cell repertoires in COVID-19. Clones were sequenced by immunoSEQ multiplex PCR, and TCRdb holds only the in-frame ones, with some missing. The profile shows about 43,000 clones, approximately 83% of them singletons. Sequencing was done on a sample of peripheral blood. The receptors were sampled from a man aged 80 or over in a cohort sampled during active COVID-19. Each CDR3 is given with its conserved first and last residue. The D gene is left open where the match is weak. Clone size is shown for a subset of rows, as once, few, many or a class of expanded clone.

j_gene: TRBJ2-5; d_gene: TRBD2; abundance: .; v_gene: TRBV4-1; CDR3nt: TGCGCCAGCAGCCACGAAGGACTAGCGGGGGGGCGAGAGACCCAGTACTTC; CDR3aa: CASSHEGLAGGRETQYF
j_gene: TRBJ2-2; d_gene: TRBD2; abundance: .; v_gene: TRBV7-2; CDR3nt: TGTGCCAGCAGCTCGGGACTAGCGGGGGGGGACACCGGGGAGCTGTTTTTT; CDR3aa: CASSSGLAGGDTGELFF
j_gene: TRBJ2-6; d_gene: .; abundance: .; v_gene: TRBV18; CDR3nt: TGTGCCAGCTCACCAATGACAGACGCTGGGGCCAACGTCCTGACTTTC; CDR3aa: CASSPMTDAGANVLTF
j_gene: TRBJ2-3; d_gene: TRBD1; abundance: .; v_gene: TRBV5-6; CDR3nt: TGTGCCAGCAGCTGGGGACAGGGGGACACAGATACGCAGTATTTT; CDR3aa: CASSWGQGDTDTQYF
j_gene: TRBJ2-1; d_gene: TRBD2; abundance: .; v_gene: TRBV2; CDR3nt: TGTGCCAGCAGTGGGGACTACGGGGGGCAGTTCTTC; CDR3aa: CASSGDYGGQFF
j_gene: TRBJ2-1; d_gene: TRBD2; abundance: .; v_gene: TRBV6-4; CDR3nt: TGTGCCACCTCGGCCAGGGTAGCGGGAGGGAATGAGCAGTTCTTC; CDR3aa: CATSARVAGGNEQFF
j_gene: TRBJ2-7; d_gene: .; abundance: .; v_gene: TRBV6-2/TRBV6-3; CDR3nt: TGTGCCAGCCGCCCCGAGGTTTGGAGCGAGCAGTACTTC; CDR3aa: CASRPEVWSEQYF
j_gene: TRBJ1-4; d_gene: .; abundance: .; v_gene: TRBV19; CDR3nt: TGTGCCAGTAGTACCGGCAGGTATAATGAAAAACTGTTTTTT; CDR3aa: CASSTGRYNEKLFF
j_gene: TRBJ2-5; d_gene: .; abundance: .; v_gene: TRBV7-2; CDR3nt: TGTGCCAGCAGCCCAGGGGGTCCCTATGCCGGGAGGGTGGGGACCCAGTACTTC; CDR3aa: CASSPGGPYAGRVGTQYF
j_gene: TRBJ2-3; d_gene: .; abundance: .; v_gene: TRBV7-9; CDR3nt: TGTGCCAGCAGCTTAGAGAGGGTCGCGGCAGATACGCAGTATTTT; CDR3aa: CASSLERVAADTQYF
j_gene: TRBJ1-2; d_gene: .; abundance: few; v_gene: TRBV7-2; CDR3nt: TGTGCCAGTGTCGAAGGGGCAGCGAACTATGGCTACACCTTC; CDR3aa: CASVEGAANYGYTF
j_gene: TRBJ1-5; d_gene: .; abundance: .; v_gene: TRBV24-1; CDR3nt: TGTGCCACCAGTGTCTCAGGGCAGAATCAGCCCCAGCATTTT; CDR3aa: CATSVSGQNQPQHF
j_gene: TRBJ1-3; d_gene: .; abundance: .; v_gene: TRBV5-1; CDR3nt: TGCGCCAGCAGCGTCAGGGGAGAGGGTGGAAACACCATATATTTT; CDR3aa: CASSVRGEGGNTIYF
j_gene: TRBJ1-1; d_gene: TRBD1; abundance: .; v_gene: TRBV6-2/TRBV6-3; CDR3nt: TGTGCCAGCAGTTCCCTGGACAGGAAGATTCACACTGAAGCTTTCTTT; CDR3aa: CASSSLDRKIHTEAFF
j_gene: TRBJ1-2; d_gene: TRBD1; abundance: .; v_gene: TRBV6-2/TRBV6-3; CDR3nt: TGTGCCAGCACCCCGACAGGGAGTTCAGGTGGCTACACCTTC; CDR3aa: CASTPTGSSGGYTF
j_gene: TRBJ1-5; d_gene: .; abundance: .; v_gene: TRBV3-1/TRBV3-2; CDR3nt: TGTGCCAGCAGCTCAGGGTATAGCAATCAGCCCCAGCATTTT; CDR3aa: CASSSGYSNQPQHF
j_gene: TRBJ2-7; d_gene: .; abundance: .; v_gene: TRBV10-1; CDR3nt: TGCGCCAGCAGTAGGGAGAACTACGAGCAGTACTTC; CDR3aa: CASSRENYEQYF
j_gene: TRBJ2-3; d_gene: TRBD2; abundance: .; v_gene: TRBV5-4; CDR3nt: TGTGCCAGCAGCTCGACTAGCGGGGGGGTTAGCACAGATACGCAGTATTTT; CDR3aa: CASSSTSGGVSTDTQYF
j_gene: TRBJ1-4; d_gene: TRBD1; abundance: .; v_gene: TRBV12-3/TRBV12-4; CDR3nt: TGTGCCAGCAGTAGACAGGGGAGTGAAAAACTGTTTTTT; CDR3aa: CASSRQGSEKLFF
j_gene: TRBJ2-1; d_gene: .; abundance: .; v_gene: TRBV29-1; CDR3nt: TGCAGCGGGGGTAGCTCCTACAATGAGCAGTTCTTC; CDR3aa: CSGGSSYNEQFF
j_gene: TRBJ2-1; d_gene: .; abundance: .; v_gene: TRBV28; CDR3nt: TGTGCCAGCAGTTCTCCGAGTGGGAGGAGCTCCTACAATGAGCAGTTCTTC; CDR3aa: CASSSPSGRSSYNEQFF
j_gene: TRBJ1-3; d_gene: .; abundance: .; v_gene: TRBV27; CDR3nt: TGTGCCAGCAGTTTACAGGGATTCTCTGGAAACACCATATATTTT; CDR3aa: CASSLQGFSGNTIYF